This passage covers 30 T cell receptor beta chains from one sample sequenced in a study of blood T cell repertoires in COVID-19. Produced via immunoSEQ multiplex PCR; TCRdb's table is partial and in-frame only. The sample holds 68,000 or so clones; about 90% are singletons and the top ten take under 0.6%. The sample was peripheral blood. The source is a man in his fifties with COVID-19, enrolled during active disease.

V gene TRBV27 combines with J gene TRBJ2-7, with TRBD2 as a possible D gene (5 bases). CDR3 length: 15 amino acids. The germline CDR1 and CDR2 sequences are MNHEY and SMNVEV (reference sequence). With 4 bases removed from V and 2 bases from J, the gap between germline ends came to 15 bases. Written as DNA, the CDR3 is TGTGCCAGCAGTTCCGCTGGGAGCGAGCCCTACGAGCAGTACTTC. Amino acid sequence: CASSSAGSEPYEQYF.

This sequence joins TRBV30 and TRBJ2-3, with TRBD1 as a possible D gene (6 bases). This CDR3 has 14 residues. Germline CDR1 is GTSNPN and CDR2 is SVGIG (reference sequence). V lost 5 bases, J lost 4 bases, and 16 bases lay in between. CDR3 protein: CAWERTVSSDTQYF. CDR3 DNA: TGTGCCTGGGAAAGGACAGTAAGCTCAGATACGCAGTATTTT.

The chain uses TRBV9 and TRBJ2-3; D is undetermined. The CDR3 contains 13 residues. V lost 2 bases, J lost 6 bases, and 10 bases lay in between. Per the germline V gene, CDR1 is SGDLS and CDR2 is YYNGEE. The CDR3 is CASSVGPADTQYF. Here the CDR3 DNA reads TGTGCCAGCAGCGTTGGGCCGGCCGATACGCAGTATTTT.

In its sample, this clone was seen once. The V and J genes are TRBV5-1 and TRBJ1-4; 7 nucleotides line up with TRBD1. This CDR3 comprises 13 residues. Germline V lookup: CDR1 SGHRS, CDR2 YFSETQ. J gave up 13 bases and V 7 bases, and 13 bases lay outside the gene matches. CDR3 amino acids: CASAKNAGTVLFF. DNA of the CDR3: TGCGCCAGCGCGAAAAACGCCGGGACAGTACTGTTTTTT.

V usage is TRBV24-1 and J usage is TRBJ2-3, with 10 bases fitting TRBD1. The germline CDR1 and CDR2 sequences are KGHDR and SFDVKD. The CDR3 is 17 amino acids. V lost 4 bases and J lost 1; bases outside the gene matches: 7. The CDR3 here is CATSDLRDRGGTDTQYF. In DNA, the CDR3 is TGTGCCACCAGTGACCTGCGGGACAGGGGAGGCACAGATACGCAGTATTTT.

This rearrangement joins TRBV3-1 (or the pseudogene TRBV3-2) to TRBJ1-2, with no clear D. Germline CDR1 and CDR2: LGHDT and YNNKEL (reference sequence). CDR3 length: 15 amino acids. V was pared by 0 bases and J by 4 bases, with 12 bases between. CDR3 DNA: TGTGCCAGCAGCCAAGATTTGGCAGTGTTCTATGGCTACACCTTC. This translates into CASSQDLAVFYGYTF.

The chain couples TRBV30 to TRBJ2-1, with 10 bases identical to TRBD2. This CDR3 spans 13 amino acids. Germline V gene lookup returns CDR1 GTSNPN and CDR2 SVGIG (reference sequence). The V and J ends lost 2 bases and 10 bases, in that order; junction bases with no gene match: 5. The CDR3 coding sequence is TGTGCCTGGAGTACCTCTAGCGGGAGAGAGCAGTTCTTC. Translated, it gives CAWSTSSGREQFF.

This chain joins TRBV24-1 and TRBJ1-2; 10 bases agree with TRBD1. The CDR3 covers 15 residues. With V trimmed by 4 bases and J by 8 bases, 9 bases remained unmatched. Per germline, CDR1 KGHDR and CDR2 SFDVKD. Here the CDR3 DNA reads TGTGCCACCAGTGACCCGGGACAGGGGAGGTTGGGCTACACCTTC. This translates into CATSDPGQGRLGYTF.

The V gene is TRBV7-2, the J gene TRBJ2-3; 16 bases align to TRBD2. CDR3 length: 17 amino acids. Germline CDR1 is SGHTA and CDR2 is FQGNSA. Unmatched junction bases numbered 5, after V lost 4 bases and J lost 4 bases. The CDR3 loop reads CASSSAGTSGGADTQYF. CDR3 in DNA: TGTGCCAGCAGCTCCGCCGGGACTAGCGGGGGGGCAGATACGCAGTATTTT.

The chain combines TRBV7-2 with TRBJ2-1, with D tentatively TRBD1 (6 bases). V was pared by 0 bases and J by 4 bases, with 7 bases between. The CDR3 is made up of 14 amino acids. The germline V gene has CDR1 SGHTA and CDR2 FQGNSA. Here the CDR3 DNA reads TGTGCCAGCAGCTTAGCGGGGGCTTACAATGAGCAGTTCTTC. Amino acids: CASSLAGAYNEQFF. Combining the CDR3 with reference TRBV7-2 and TRBJ2-1 gives the whole variable domain GAGVSQSPSNKVTEKGKDVELRCDPISGHTALYWYRQSLGQGLEFLIYFQGNSAPDKSGLPSDRFSAERTGGSVSTLTIQRTQQEDSAVYLCASSLAGAYNEQFFGPGTRLTVL.

The V call is TRBV19, the J call TRBJ2-3; D unresolved. The ends were cut back, 6 bases at V and 5 bases at J, with 6 bases in the middle. The CDR3 covers 11 residues. From germline, CDR1 is LNHDA and CDR2 SQIVND (reference sequence). The CDR3 bases are TGTGCCAGTAGGCTACTAGATACGCAGTATTTT. It translates to CASRLLDTQYF. Complete variable domain (other parts from reference TRBV19 and TRBJ2-3): DGGITQSPKYLFRKEGQNVTLSCEQNLNHDAMYWYRQDPGQGLRLIYYSQIVNDFQKGDIAEGYSVSREKKESFPLTVTSAQKNPTAFYLCASRLLDTQYFGPGTRLTVL.

The chain is built from TRBV2 and TRBJ2-7, with unresolved D. The germline V gene has CDR1 SNHLY and CDR2 FYNNEI. The CDR3 length is 11 residues. The V gene lost 10 bases and the J gene lost 4 bases, with 11 bases spanning the gap. CDR3 protein: CATTGGYEQYF. Written as DNA, the CDR3 is TGTGCCACCACGGGTGGGTACGAGCAGTACTTC.

The chain links TRBV28 to TRBJ1-5; 9 bases line up with TRBD1. The V and J ends lost 3 bases and 5 bases, in that order; junction bases with no gene match: 2. The CDR3 covers 14 residues. Germline V CDR1 and CDR2: MDHEN, SYDVKM. The CDR3 DNA reads as TGTGCCAGCAGTTTGGGGACAGGGTATCAGCCCCAGCATTTT. It translates to CASSLGTGYQPQHF. The whole variable domain, filled in from reference TRBV28 and TRBJ1-5, reads DVKVTQSSRYLVKRTGEKVFLECVQDMDHENMFWYRQDPGLGLRLIYFSYDVKMKEKGDIPEGYSVSREKKERFSLILESASTNQTSMYLCASSLGTGYQPQHFGDGTRLSIL.

This chain joins TRBV18 and TRBJ2-2, with a weak D call TRBD1 (6 bases). CDR3 length: 17 residues. The V end lost 2 bases, the J end lost 3 bases, and 16 bases lay between the germline ends. CDR1 and CDR2 (germline): KGHSH, LQKENI. DNA of the CDR3: TGTGCCAGCTCACCAATGAGCCTCGGACAGTACACCGGGGAGCTGTTTTTT. This codes for CASSPMSLGQYTGELFF.

The chain uses TRBV7-6 and TRBJ2-7, with 12 bases lining up with TRBD1. The CDR3 runs to 16 residues. Germline-derived CDR1 and CDR2 are SGHVS and FNYEAQ. V lost 5 bases to trimming and J lost 2 bases; unmatched junction nucleotides: 7. The CDR3 loop is CASSPKGTGGTYEQYF. CDR3 bases: TGTGCCAGCAGCCCCAAAGGGACAGGGGGCACCTACGAGCAGTACTTC.

The chain joins TRBV4-2 to TRBJ2-7; D may be TRBD2 (5 bases). Deletions cut 4 bases from V and 0 bases from J, with 13 bases between. This CDR3 spans 15 amino acids. The germline CDR1 and CDR2 sequences are LGHNA and YNFKEQ. CDR3 DNA sequence: TGTGCCAGCAGCCCCAGCCCGGGGAGCTCCTACGAGCAGTACTTC. It specifies CASSPSPGSSYEQYF.

This clone has only one observation. The CDR3 loop reads CASSLQANSYEQYF. CDR3 coding DNA: TGTGCCAGCAGCTTGCAGGCGAACTCCTACGAGCAGTACTTC. J is TRBJ2-7 and V is TRBV11-3; no firm D call. The CDR3 has 14 residues. V was cut by 3 bases and J by 0 bases, with 9 bases left in between. Germline CDR1 and CDR2: SGHNT and YENEEA.

The chain carries TRBV12-3 or TRBV12-4 and TRBJ1-2, with TRBD1 matching 7 bases. This CDR3 is built from 13 residues. V was clipped by 2 bases and J by 5 bases; unmatched bases: 2. CDR3 amino acids: CASSLYRGYGYTF. In DNA form, the CDR3 reads TGTGCCAGCAGTTTATACAGGGGATATGGCTACACCTTC.

The chain joins TRBV5-1 to TRBJ1-2; 7 bases map to TRBD1. Germline V gene lookup returns CDR1 SGHRS and CDR2 YFSETQ. Trimming cost V 0 bases and J 8 bases; bases outside gene matches: 10. The CDR3 is 15 residues long. This CDR3 is CASSLDRGGAEGYTF. CDR3 coding DNA: TGCGCCAGCAGCTTGGATCGAGGGGGCGCGGAGGGCTACACCTTC.

This clone was seen once. The chain couples TRBV15 to TRBJ1-2; possible D gene TRBD1, 5 bases. There are 13 residues in the CDR3. CDR1 and CDR2 (germline): LNHNV, YYDKDF (reference sequence). V lost 0 bases, J lost 7 bases, and 9 bases lay in between. CDR3 nucleotides: TGTGCCACCAGCAGAGATCAGGGTGGTGGCTACACCTTC. It specifies CATSRDQGGGYTF.

The chain employs TRBV6-5 and TRBJ1-1, with 10 nucleotides matching TRBD1. The V segment lost 6 bases and the J segment 4 bases; nucleotides outside the gene matches: 8. Germline-derived CDR1 and CDR2 are MNHEY and SVGAGI. This CDR3 is 15 amino acids long. This CDR3 reads CASRRGQGDGTEAFF. In DNA form, the CDR3 reads TGTGCCAGCAGGCGCGGACAGGGGGATGGCACTGAAGCTTTCTTT.

The V gene is TRBV4-2, the J gene TRBJ1-2; D gene unclear. The CDR3 extends over 13 amino acids. Germline V CDR1 and CDR2: LGHNA, YNFKEQ. V lost 0 bases, J lost 6 bases, and 8 bases lay in between. The CDR3 coding sequence is TGTGCCAGCAGCCAAGAACGCGGTGATGGCTACACCTTC. Translated, it gives CASSQERGDGYTF.

J is TRBJ2-7 and V is TRBV6-5, with 7 bases lining up with TRBD2. The CDR3 covers 14 residues. With 7 bases clipped from V and 1 base from J, the junction kept 7 bases outside the gene matches. Per germline, CDR1 MNHEY and CDR2 SVGAGI. As DNA, the CDR3 is TGTGCCAGCAAGGCTAGCGGATCTTCCTACGAGCAGTACTTC. Translated, it gives CASKASGSSYEQYF.

The chain has TRBV27 and TRBJ1-2; TRBD1 matches 7 bases. The trim removed 4 bases at V and 4 bases at J, leaving 12 bases unmatched. The CDR3 sequence is 16 residues long. Germline CDR1 and CDR2: MNHEY and SMNVEV (reference sequence). DNA of the CDR3: TGTGCCAGCAGTTACAGACAGGGCCAAAAGCTCTATGGCTACACCTTC. As protein: CASSYRQGQKLYGYTF.

The rearrangement uses TRBV28 and TRBJ1-2; unclear D gene. In germline, CDR1 is MDHEN, CDR2 SYDVKM. There are 12 residues in the CDR3. V shed 4 bases and J shed 8 bases, with 11 bases lying between them. CDR3 DNA sequence: TGTGCCAGCAGTTCCCCAGTGGAGGGCTACACCTTC. It encodes CASSSPVEGYTF.

The rearrangement links TRBV19 to TRBJ1-5, with 8 bases lining up with TRBD1. The V segment lost 6 bases and the J segment 4 bases; nucleotides outside the gene matches: 8. CDR1 is LNHDA, CDR2 SQIVND, per germline (reference sequence). The CDR3 covers 15 residues. DNA for the CDR3: TGTGCCAGTAGAGGGGACAGGACTCTAAATCAGCCCCAGCATTTT. Its translation: CASRGDRTLNQPQHF.

V is TRBV4-3 and J is TRBJ2-7; 7 positions agree with TRBD2. The germline V gene encodes CDR1 LGHNA and CDR2 YSLEER. The CDR3 covers 16 residues. V dropped 1 base and J dropped 2; count of bases not matched to a gene: 8. CDR3 amino acids: CASSQGWGGGAYEQYF. Here the CDR3 DNA reads TGCGCCAGCAGCCAAGGTTGGGGGGGAGGGGCCTACGAGCAGTACTTC.

This clone came up a few times. The chain employs TRBV2 and TRBJ2-5; 7 positions match TRBD1. V was clipped by 5 bases and J by 4 bases; unmatched bases: 10. Per germline, CDR1 SNHLY and CDR2 FYNNEI. The CDR3 has 15 amino acids. This CDR3 reads CASSTGQVGPETQYF. The CDR3, as DNA: TGTGCCAGCAGTACCGGACAGGTGGGTCCAGAGACCCAGTACTTC.

Only one count was recorded for this clone. The gene calls are TRBV5-5 and TRBJ1-2; 7 bases fit TRBD1. The CDR3 covers 17 residues. Germline CDR1 SGHKS, CDR2 YYEKEE (reference sequence). V lost 4 bases to trimming and J lost 6 bases; unmatched junction nucleotides: 18. The CDR3 loop reads CASSLEIYRGGQDGYTF. As DNA, the CDR3 is TGTGCCAGCAGCCTAGAAATTTACAGGGGAGGTCAGGATGGCTACACCTTC. The full variable domain, with the rest looked up from reference TRBV5-5 and TRBJ1-2, is DAGVTQSPTHLIKTRGQQVTLRCSPISGHKSVSWYQQVLGQGPQFIFQYYEKEERGRGNFPDRFSARQFPNYSSELNVNALLLGDSALYLCASSLEIYRGGQDGYTFGSGTRLTVV.

The chain carries TRBV11-2 and TRBJ1-3, with 9 bases fitting TRBD1. The germline CDR1 and CDR2 sequences are SGHAT and FQNNGV. V shed 5 bases and J 3 bases; nucleotides not matched to a gene: 2. The CDR3 is 14 amino acids. The DNA of the CDR3 is TGTGCCAGCAGCGCGGACAGGGGTGGAAACACCATATATTTT. Amino acids: CASSADRGGNTIYF.